Each of the 21 T cell receptor beta chains below was sequenced from the same sample in a study of blood T cell repertoires in COVID-19. Only in-frame clones appear in the TCRdb table, and some are missing; sequencing was by immunoSEQ multiplex PCR. Here the sample spans under 300,000 clones, around 85% being singletons. The sequencing sample was made of peripheral blood. All receptors derive from a woman aged 55-69 years with active or convalescent COVID-19.

The rearrangement joins TRBV18 to TRBJ1-4; D remains ambiguous. This CDR3 has 16 residues. The V gene's germline CDR1 is KGHSH and CDR2 LQKENI. V lost 1 base to trimming and J lost 5 bases, with 14 bases between them. The CDR3 bases are TGTGCCAGCTCACCACGTGGAGACTCTAGAAATGAAAAACTGTTTTTT. Translation: CASSPRGDSRNEKLFF.

The chain is built from TRBV6-6 and TRBJ2-3; D gene uncertain. The ends were cut back, 6 bases at V and 3 bases at J, with 13 bases in the middle. Germline V gene data show CDR1 as MNHNY and CDR2 as SVGAGI (reference sequence). The CDR3 runs 14 residues. The CDR3 DNA reads as TGTGCCAGCAGCCCGGATCCCGGGACAGATACGCAGTATTTT. Translating it yields CASSPDPGTDTQYF.

The chain carries TRBV3-1 (or the pseudogene TRBV3-2) and TRBJ2-1; 8 nucleotides agree with TRBD1. Unmatched junction bases numbered 4, after V lost 4 bases and J lost 5 bases. Germline V lookup: CDR1 LGHDT, CDR2 YNNKEL (reference sequence). The length of the CDR3 is 14 residues. CDR3 nucleotide sequence: TGTGCCAGCAGCCTACGGACAGGGAACAATGAGCAGTTCTTC. Encoded protein: CASSLRTGNNEQFF.

The chain recombines TRBV24-1 with TRBJ2-3; 11 nucleotides line up with TRBD1. V dropped 5 bases and J dropped 4; count of bases not matched to a gene: 4. The CDR3 is 15 amino acids. Germline assignment: CDR1 KGHDR and CDR2 SFDVKD. CDR3 DNA sequence: TGTGCCACCAGTGCCCTGGACAGGGGGCCAGATACGCAGTATTTT. Translation gives CATSALDRGPDTQYF.

V gene TRBV19 combines with J gene TRBJ1-1; TRBD1 matches 7 bases. V lost 7 bases, J lost 0 bases, and 5 bases stayed unmatched. Germline V gene sequence: CDR1 LNHDA, CDR2 SQIVND (reference sequence). The CDR3 consists of 14 residues. CDR3 bases: TGTGCCAGTAAGCAAGACAGGGTGAACACTGAAGCTTTCTTT. This encodes CASKQDRVNTEAFF.

The DNA for the CDR3 is TGTGCCAGTAGTGGGAGGACTAGCGGGGGAGATACGCAGTATTTT. Residues: CASSGRTSGGDTQYF. This chain links TRBV19 with TRBJ2-3, with 13 bases fitting TRBD2. The CDR3 extends over 15 amino acids. The junction had 4 bases not matched to a gene; V was cut back by 5 bases and J by 5 bases. From germline, CDR1 is LNHDA and CDR2 SQIVND (reference sequence).

The chain is built from TRBV6-1 and TRBJ2-1; 8 bases are a match to TRBD2. The germline V gene has CDR1 MNHNS and CDR2 SASEGT. The V segment lost 3 bases and the J segment 2 bases; nucleotides outside the gene matches: 6. There are 16 residues in the CDR3. This chain's CDR3 is CASSEAAGATYNEQFF. In DNA, the CDR3 is TGTGCCAGCAGTGAGGCAGCGGGGGCCACCTACAATGAGCAGTTCTTC.

This sequence joins TRBV29-1 and TRBJ1-1; D is possibly TRBD1 (5 bases). The CDR3 has 12 amino acids. From germline, CDR1 is SQVTM and CDR2 ANQGSEA. Trimming stripped 6 bases from V and 1 base from J, with 9 bases between. CDR3 loop: CSVDRGNTEAFF. The CDR3 DNA is TGCAGCGTCGACAGAGGGAACACTGAAGCTTTCTTT. The full variable domain, in which reference TRBV29-1 and TRBJ1-1 provide the parts outside the CDR3, is SAVISQKPSRDICQRGTSLTIQCQVDSQVTMMFWYRQQPGQSLTLIATANQGSEATYESGFVIDKFPISRPNLTFSTLTVSNMSPEDSSIYLCSVDRGNTEAFFGQGTRLTVV.

V and J are TRBV7-2 and TRBJ1-5; D perhaps matches TRBD1 (5 bases). The V end lost 5 bases, the J end lost 3 bases, and 14 bases lay between the germline ends. Germline V gives CDR1 SGHTA, CDR2 FQGNSA. The CDR3 contains 15 residues. The CDR3 region has the DNA TGTGCCAGCAGCCAGGCGGGGGGGTACAATCAGCCCCAGCATTTT. This sequence encodes CASSQAGGYNQPQHF.

The J gene is TRBJ1-1, the V gene TRBV10-3; 7 nucleotides agree with TRBD1. The germline V gene has CDR1 ENHRY and CDR2 SYGVKD. The CDR3 covers 14 residues. The V segment lost 0 bases and the J segment 4 bases; nucleotides outside the gene matches: 2. Here the CDR3 DNA reads TGTGCCATCAGTGAGTCTTCAGGGGGCACTGAAGCTTTCTTT. Translated: CAISESSGGTEAFF.

The V call is TRBV2, the J call TRBJ1-2, with D unclear. Deletions cut 4 bases from V and 4 bases from J, with 10 bases between. This CDR3 spans 13 amino acids. Germline CDR1 and CDR2: SNHLY and FYNNEI. The CDR3 reads CASSAPGPYGYTF. As DNA, the CDR3 is TGTGCCAGCAGTGCCCCAGGTCCCTATGGCTACACCTTC.

This clone occurred a few times. The chain recombines TRBV5-5 with TRBJ1-1; 7 bases align to TRBD1. Germline assignment: CDR1 SGHKS and CDR2 YYEKEE (reference sequence). J was trimmed by 5 bases and V by 2 bases; bases with no gene match: 12. This CDR3 has 16 residues. CDR3 DNA sequence: TGTGCCAGCAGCTTCAGTACAGGGGAGGATGGTACTGAAGCTTTCTTT. Its protein is CASSFSTGEDGTEAFF.

The J gene is TRBJ1-1, the V gene TRBV5-1; D uncertain. The length of the CDR3 is 15 residues. The V gene lost 4 bases and the J gene lost 1 base, with 14 bases spanning the gap. Germline V lookup: CDR1 SGHRS, CDR2 YFSETQ. The CDR3, as DNA: TGCGCCAGCAGCGCGGCGTGGTTTGAGAACACTGAAGCTTTCTTT. As protein: CASSAAWFENTEAFF.

DNA of the CDR3: TGTGCCACCAGTGCCCCGGAGAGGGGGTCGAATGGCTACACCTTC. Translated, it gives CATSAPERGSNGYTF. The chain recombines TRBV24-1 with TRBJ1-2, with a weak D call TRBD1 (6 bases). Germline CDR1 reads KGHDR; CDR2 reads SFDVKD. Deletions cut 5 bases from V and 6 bases from J, with 18 bases between. This CDR3 has 15 amino acids.

The chain is built from TRBV2 and TRBJ2-1, with a weak D call TRBD2 (7 bases). In germline, CDR1 is SNHLY, CDR2 FYNNEI. This CDR3 is 14 amino acids long. V was shortened by 6 bases and J by 4 bases, with 13 bases between the two germline ends. The CDR3 sequence is CASSVAGAYNEQFF. The CDR3 DNA reads as TGTGCCAGCAGCGTCGCGGGGGCTTACAATGAGCAGTTCTTC.

This clone was counted between two and nine times. The chain joins TRBV7-6 to TRBJ1-2; D not certain. The CDR3 sequence is 18 residues long. Germline CDR1 reads SGHVS; CDR2 reads FNYEAQ. The V end lost 1 base, the J end lost 1 base, and 19 bases lay between the germline ends. CDR3 coding DNA: TGTGCCAGCAGCTTAGAAATAGGCGTACGGCGGAATAACTATGGCTACACCTTC. The encoded protein is CASSLEIGVRRNNYGYTF.

This clone was picked up a small number of times. V and J are TRBV28 and TRBJ2-5; TRBD2 agrees at 13 bases. Germline loops: CDR1 MDHEN, CDR2 SYDVKM. The CDR3 consists of 15 residues. Trimming at V came to 3 bases and at J to 5 bases, leaving 3 bases not matched to a gene. The CDR3 nucleotides are TGTGCCAGCAGTTTGACTAGCGGGGGGCGGGAGACCCAGTACTTC. It yields the protein CASSLTSGGRETQYF.

The chain combines TRBV5-1 with TRBJ2-5; D unresolved. Germline CDR1 reads SGHRS; CDR2 reads YFSETQ. The CDR3 has 14 amino acids. The V gene lost 0 bases and the J gene lost 2 bases, with 8 bases spanning the gap. The chain's CDR3 is CASSLGQRQETQYF. The CDR3 bases are TGCGCCAGCAGCTTGGGACAAAGACAAGAGACCCAGTACTTC.

The chain links TRBV2 to TRBJ2-2, with TRBD2 as a possible D gene (6 bases). CDR3 length: 14 residues. Germline V CDR1 and CDR2: SNHLY, FYNNEI. V gave up 3 bases and J gave up 6 bases, with 11 bases separating them. DNA of the CDR3: TGTGCCAGCAGTGAGGTTAGGGACTCCGGGGAGCTGTTTTTT. This encodes CASSEVRDSGELFF.

The genes are TRBV28 and TRBJ2-7; a weak D match, TRBD1 (7 bases). The CDR3 is 13 residues long. Germline V gives CDR1 MDHEN, CDR2 SYDVKM. Trimming left V 3 bases short and J 4 bases short, with 10 bases between. CDR3 sequence: CASSLTGRYEQYV. CDR3 in DNA: TGTGCCAGCAGTTTGACAGGGAGGTACGAGCAGTACGTC.

The chain combines TRBV28 with TRBJ2-3; 9 positions match TRBD1. The CDR3 has 17 residues. V lost 3 bases and J lost 1; bases outside the gene matches: 8. Germline CDR1 is MDHEN and CDR2 is SYDVKM. The CDR3, as DNA: TGTGCCAGCAGTTTGATTACGACAGGGGGTCGCACAGATACGCAGTATTTT. It codes for CASSLITTGGRTDTQYF.